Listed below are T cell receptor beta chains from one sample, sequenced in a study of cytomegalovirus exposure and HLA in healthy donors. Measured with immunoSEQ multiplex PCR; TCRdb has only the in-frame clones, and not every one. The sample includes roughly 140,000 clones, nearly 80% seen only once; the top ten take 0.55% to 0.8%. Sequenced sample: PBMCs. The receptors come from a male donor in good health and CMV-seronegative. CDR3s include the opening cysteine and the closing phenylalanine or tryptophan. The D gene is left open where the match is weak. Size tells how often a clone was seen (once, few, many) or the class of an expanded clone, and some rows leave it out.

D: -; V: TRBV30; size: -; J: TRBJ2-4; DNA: TGTGCCTGGAGCCTCACCGGGCACAGGTTTCAAAACATTCAGTACTTC; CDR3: CAWSLTGHRFQNIQYF
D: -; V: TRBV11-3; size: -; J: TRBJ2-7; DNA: TGTGCCAGCAGCTTGGGGAGCAGCTCCTACGAGCAGTACTTC; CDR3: CASSLGSSSYEQYF
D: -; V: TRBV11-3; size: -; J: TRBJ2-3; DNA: TGTGCCAGCAGCCGACAGGATCCAGATACGCAGTATTTT; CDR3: CASSRQDPDTQYF
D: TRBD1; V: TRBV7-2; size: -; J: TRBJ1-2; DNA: TGTGCCAGCAGCCCCGGGACAGGCCTCTATGGCTACACCTTC; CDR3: CASSPGTGLYGYTF
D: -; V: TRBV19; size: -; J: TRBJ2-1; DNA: TGTGCCAGTAGATTGGCGGGGGCTAACAATGAGCAGTTCTTC; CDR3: CASRLAGANNEQFF
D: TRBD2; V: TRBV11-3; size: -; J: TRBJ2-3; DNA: TGTGCCAGCAGCTTAGGCGGGAGACGCACAGATACGCAGTATTTT; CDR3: CASSLGGRRTDTQYF
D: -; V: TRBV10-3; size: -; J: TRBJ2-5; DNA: TGTGCCATCCAACAGCGGTTGGAGGAGACCCAGTACTTC; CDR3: CAIQQRLEETQYF
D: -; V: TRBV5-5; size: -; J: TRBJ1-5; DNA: TGTGCCAGCAGCGTGGCAGGGGAGCGCAATCAGCCCCAGCATTTT; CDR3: CASSVAGERNQPQHF
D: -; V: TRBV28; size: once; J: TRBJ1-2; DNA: TGTGCCAGCAGTTTAAGGGGGACCACCTTCTATGGCTACACCTTC; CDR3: CASSLRGTTFYGYTF
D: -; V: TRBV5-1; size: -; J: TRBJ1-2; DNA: TGCGCCAGCAGCTTGAACCCAGTTCGAGGCTACACCTTC; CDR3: CASSLNPVRGYTF
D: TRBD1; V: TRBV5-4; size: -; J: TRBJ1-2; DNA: TGTGCCAGCAGCTTGGTTGAGGGGGCGGGTGGCTACACCTTC; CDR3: CASSLVEGAGGYTF
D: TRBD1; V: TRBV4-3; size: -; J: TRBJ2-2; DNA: TGCGCCAGCAGCCAAGACAGGGGGCACGGGGAGCTGTTTTTT; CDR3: CASSQDRGHGELFF
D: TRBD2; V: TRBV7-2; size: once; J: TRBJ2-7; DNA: TGTGCCAGCAGCGTTATAGCGGGGATCCCCTACGAGCAGTACTTC; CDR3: CASSVIAGIPYEQYF
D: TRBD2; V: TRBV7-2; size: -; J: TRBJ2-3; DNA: TGTGCCAGCAGCTTAGGACTAGCGGGGGCTGGGACAGATACGCAGTATTTT; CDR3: CASSLGLAGAGTDTQYF
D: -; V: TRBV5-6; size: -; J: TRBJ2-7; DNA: TGTGCCAGCAGCTTGGGCGGGGCCCTCTCCTACGAGCAGTACTTC; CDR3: CASSLGGALSYEQYF
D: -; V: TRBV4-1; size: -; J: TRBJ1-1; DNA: TGCGCCAGCAGCCAAACCCTGGACAGTATTGATGCTGAAGCTTTCTTT; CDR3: CASSQTLDSIDAEAFF
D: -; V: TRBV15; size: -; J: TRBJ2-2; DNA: TGTGCCACCAGCAGCCCCCGGGGGAACGGGGAGCTGTTTTTT; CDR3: CATSSPRGNGELFF
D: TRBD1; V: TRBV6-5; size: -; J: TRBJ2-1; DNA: TGTGCCAGCACCTGGTACCGGGACAGCAATGAGCAGTTCTTC; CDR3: CASTWYRDSNEQFF
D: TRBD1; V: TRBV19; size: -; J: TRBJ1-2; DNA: TGTGCCAGTAGCCACCGGACAGGTAGCAACTATGGCTACACCTTC; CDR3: CASSHRTGSNYGYTF
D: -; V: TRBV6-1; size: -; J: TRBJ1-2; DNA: TGTGCCAGCAGTGACGGTAACTATGGCTACACCTTC; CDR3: CASSDGNYGYTF
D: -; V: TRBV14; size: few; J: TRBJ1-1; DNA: TGTGCCAGCAGCCAAGGAATCCCCAGGGTCATGAACACTGAAGCTTTCTTT; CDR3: CASSQGIPRVMNTEAFF
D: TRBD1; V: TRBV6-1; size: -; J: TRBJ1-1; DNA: TGTGCCAGCAGTGAATTCGAGGGGGCCTTGCGGGCTTTCTTT; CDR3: CASSEFEGALRAFF
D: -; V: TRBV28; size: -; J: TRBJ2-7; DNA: TGTGCCAGCAGTTTATTGGGGTACGCCGAAGACAGGATCAACGAGCAGTACTTC; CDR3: CASSLLGYAEDRINEQYF
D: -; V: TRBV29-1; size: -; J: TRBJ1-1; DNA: TGCAGCGTCACGACAGCGACCGGAACTGAAGCTTTCTTT; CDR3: CSVTTATGTEAFF
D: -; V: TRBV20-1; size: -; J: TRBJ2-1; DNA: TGCAGTGCTAGAGATTTATATGAGCAGTTCTTC; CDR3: CSARDLYEQFF